This is a list of T cell receptor beta chains from one sample in a study of CD8 T cells in ankylosing spondylitis. Each CDR3 protein gets one entry after TCRdb re-called the 5' RACE reads with MiXCR. The sample has about 140,000 distinct CDR3 sequences, around a third seen once. The material sequenced was synovial fluid, either unsorted or a sorted T cell fraction (not recorded which). These receptors were collected from a male donor with ankylosing spondylitis. Both conserved end residues are part of each CDR3. The order of the fields is J gene, D gene, clone size, V gene, CDR3 protein, CDR3 DNA. A D gene is named only where the DNA matches it firmly. Size values are once, few and many counts, or a class for expanded clones, and some rows have none.

j_call: TRBJ2-4
d_call: .
clone_size: few
v_call: TRBV12-3/TRBV12-4
cdr3_aa: CASSLGGPAKNIQYF
cdr3_nt: TGTGCCAGCAGTTTGGGGGGGCCAGCCAAAAACATTCAGTACTTC

j_call: TRBJ2-1
d_call: .
clone_size: .
v_call: TRBV20-1
cdr3_aa: CSALGVPYNEQFF
cdr3_nt: TGCAGTGCCCTAGGTGTACCCTACAATGAGCAGTTCTTC

j_call: TRBJ2-7
d_call: TRBD1
clone_size: many
v_call: TRBV11-2
cdr3_aa: CASSQGDVESLYEQYF
cdr3_nt: TGTGCCAGCAGCCAGGGGGATGTGGAGAGCCTCTACGAGCAGTACTTC

j_call: TRBJ2-1
d_call: TRBD2
clone_size: .
v_call: TRBV24-1
cdr3_aa: CATSSSSQPSGILHEQFF
cdr3_nt: TGTGCCACCAGTTCCTCCTCGCAGCCTAGCGGGATACTCCATGAGCAGTTCTTC

j_call: TRBJ1-1
d_call: .
clone_size: .
v_call: TRBV4-3
cdr3_aa: CASSQRLQGEAFF
cdr3_nt: TGCGCCAGCAGCCAACGATTACAGGGAGAAGCTTTCTTT

j_call: TRBJ2-2
d_call: TRBD2
clone_size: many
v_call: TRBV3-1
cdr3_aa: CASRGGVLGTGELFF
cdr3_nt: TGTGCCAGCAGGGGGGGGGTTTTGGGCACCGGGGAGCTGTTTTTT

j_call: TRBJ2-1
d_call: TRBD2
clone_size: .
v_call: TRBV11-3
cdr3_aa: CASSLGAGVLDEQFF
cdr3_nt: TGTGCCAGCAGCTTAGGAGCGGGGGTTTTGGATGAGCAGTTCTTC

j_call: TRBJ2-7
d_call: .
clone_size: .
v_call: TRBV20-1
cdr3_aa: CSAILGASHEQYF
cdr3_nt: TGCAGTGCTATTCTCGGGGCGTCCCACGAGCAGTACTTC

j_call: TRBJ2-3
d_call: TRBD2
clone_size: .
v_call: TRBV20-1
cdr3_aa: CSARDQTSGGLYF
cdr3_nt: TGCAGTGCTAGAGATCAGACTAGCGGGGGGTTGTATTTT

j_call: TRBJ1-5
d_call: .
clone_size: few
v_call: TRBV20-1
cdr3_aa: CSARPAGRDNQPQHF
cdr3_nt: TGCAGTGCGCGTCCTGCGGGTAGGGACAATCAGCCCCAGCATTTT

j_call: TRBJ2-7
d_call: .
clone_size: few
v_call: TRBV19
cdr3_aa: CASARTFSYEQYF
cdr3_nt: TGTGCCAGTGCCCGGACTTTCTCCTACGAGCAGTACTTC

j_call: TRBJ1-5
d_call: TRBD1
clone_size: .
v_call: TRBV20-1
cdr3_aa: CSASPGQGAVQPQHF
cdr3_nt: TGCAGTGCTAGTCCGGGACAGGGGGCCGTTCAGCCCCAGCATTTT

j_call: TRBJ2-7
d_call: TRBD1
clone_size: .
v_call: TRBV3-1
cdr3_aa: CASSQEGQRDHEQYF
cdr3_nt: TGTGCCAGCAGCCAAGAGGGACAGCGAGACCACGAGCAGTACTTC

j_call: TRBJ2-1
d_call: .
clone_size: .
v_call: TRBV2
cdr3_aa: CASSELGFSYNEQFF
cdr3_nt: TGTGCCAGCAGTGAGTTAGGTTTTTCGTACAATGAGCAGTTCTTC

j_call: TRBJ2-3
d_call: .
clone_size: .
v_call: TRBV20-1
cdr3_aa: CSGEGVTDTQYF
cdr3_nt: TGCAGTGGGGAAGGGGTTACAGATACGCAGTATTTT